The clone carrying this TCR beta chain showed up many times. Its target is not known. Trimming removed 6 bases from V and 0 bases from J; junction bases left unmatched: 5. The germline V gene has CDR1 SGHTA and CDR2 FQGTGA. The CDR3 runs 15 residues. The sample comes from a study of T cell repertoires in cytomegalovirus infection. At the level of the study: TCR beta signatures that were public indicated CMV infection and matching HLA type. Whole-study findings and limits: CMV-specific HLA-C-restricted TCR beta clonotypes dominated the ex vivo response. Summed public TCR beta family frequency identified CMV carriers bearing the relevant HLA.

TCRdb passed the reads through MiXCR, listing each CDR3 protein once. The data hold roughly 250,000 distinct CDR3 sequences, with over 20% observed a single time. The TCR was taken from a human donor in good health (CMV status not recorded). Some clones in this sample may be carry-over from other donors' samples. The sequenced sample consisted of CD8+ T cells from PBMCs. The V and J genes are TRBV7-3 and TRBJ2-1; 7 bases map to TRBD2. Written as DNA, the CDR3 is TGTGCCAGCAGTCTCGGGGGGAACTCCTACAATGAGCAGTTCTTC. It yields the protein CASSLGGNSYNEQFF.